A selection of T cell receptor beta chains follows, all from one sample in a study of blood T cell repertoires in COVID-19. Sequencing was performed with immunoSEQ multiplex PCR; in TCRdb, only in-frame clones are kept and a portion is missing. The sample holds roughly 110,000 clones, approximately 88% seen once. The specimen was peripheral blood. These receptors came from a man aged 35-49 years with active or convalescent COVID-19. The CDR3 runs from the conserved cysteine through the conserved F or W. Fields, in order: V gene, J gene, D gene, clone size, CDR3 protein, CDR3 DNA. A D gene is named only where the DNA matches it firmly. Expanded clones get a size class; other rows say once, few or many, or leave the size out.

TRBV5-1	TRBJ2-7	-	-	CASSLEPGTYEQYF	TGCGCCAGCAGCTTGGAACCAGGAACCTACGAGCAGTACTTC
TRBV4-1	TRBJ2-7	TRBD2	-	CASSQEPKGLAGPASPYEQYF	TGCGCCAGCAGCCAAGAGCCCAAGGGACTAGCGGGCCCTGCCAGTCCCTACGAGCAGTACTTC
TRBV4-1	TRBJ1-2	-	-	CASSQDQNGYTF	TGCGCCAGCAGCCAAGATCAAAATGGCTACACCTTC
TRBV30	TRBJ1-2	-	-	CAWSFDTNYGYTF	TGTGCCTGGAGTTTCGACACTAACTATGGCTACACCTTC
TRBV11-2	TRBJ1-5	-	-	CASSETGSNQPQHF	TGTGCCAGCAGCGAGACAGGTTCGAATCAGCCCCAGCATTTT
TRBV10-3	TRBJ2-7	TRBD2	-	CAISDSAAGGEYF	TGTGCCATCAGTGATAGTGCGGCGGGAGGGGAGTACTTC
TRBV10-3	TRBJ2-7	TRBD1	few	CAISEGTEYEQYF	TGTGCCATCAGTGAAGGGACAGAATACGAGCAGTACTTC
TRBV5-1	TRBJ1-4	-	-	CASSSSATGFNEKLFF	TGCGCCAGCAGCTCGTCTGCGACTGGCTTTAATGAAAAACTGTTTTTT
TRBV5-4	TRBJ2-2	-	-	CASSLEQATGELFF	TGTGCCAGCAGCTTGGAGCAAGCCACCGGGGAGCTGTTTTTT
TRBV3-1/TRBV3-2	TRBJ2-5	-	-	CASSPTVRETQYF	TGTGCCAGCAGCCCAACAGTACGAGAGACCCAGTACTTC
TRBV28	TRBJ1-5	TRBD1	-	CASWDRRRDQPQHF	TGTGCCAGCTGGGACAGGAGAAGGGATCAGCCCCAGCATTTT
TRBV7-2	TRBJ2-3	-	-	CASSLGPWGVSRDTQYF	TGTGCCAGCAGCTTGGGGCCATGGGGGGTGAGTCGAGATACGCAGTATTTT
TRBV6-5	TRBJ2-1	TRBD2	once	CASGGGRMKQFF	TGTGCCAGCGGGGGGGGAAGAATGAAGCAGTTCTTC
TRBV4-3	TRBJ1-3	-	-	CASSPGTLSGNTIYF	TGCGCCAGCAGCCCCGGGACTCTATCGGGGAACACCATATATTTT
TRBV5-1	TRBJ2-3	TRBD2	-	CASAAGLAHITDTQYF	TGCGCCAGCGCAGCGGGACTAGCGCATATCACAGATACGCAGTATTTT
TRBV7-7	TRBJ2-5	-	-	CASSLAGLPGETQYF	TGTGCTAGCAGCTTAGCCGGACTCCCCGGGGAGACCCAGTACTTC
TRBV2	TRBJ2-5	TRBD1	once	CASRDRVGETQYF	TGTGCCAGCAGGGACAGGGTAGGCGAGACCCAGTACTTC
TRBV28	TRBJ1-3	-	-	CATHLSGGVSGNTIYF	TGTGCCACCCATTTGTCCGGGGGGGTATCTGGAAACACCATATATTTT
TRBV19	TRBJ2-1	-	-	CASSIPTSPGGNEQFF	TGTGCCAGTAGTATCCCCACTAGCCCCGGCGGGAATGAGCAGTTCTTC
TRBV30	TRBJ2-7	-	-	CAWNGQGYEQYF	TGTGCCTGGAATGGACAAGGCTACGAGCAGTACTTC
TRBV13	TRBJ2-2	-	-	CASSLQTGPAGELFF	TGTGCCAGCAGCTTACAAACAGGGCCGGCCGGGGAGCTGTTTTTT
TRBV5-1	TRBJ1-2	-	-	CASSFIPDSRNGYTF	TGCGCCAGCAGCTTCATCCCCGACAGTAGGAATGGCTACACCTTC
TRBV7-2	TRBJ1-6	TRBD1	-	CASSPTDRGYNSPLHF	TGTGCCAGCAGCCCAACCGACAGGGGATATAATTCACCCCTCCACTTT
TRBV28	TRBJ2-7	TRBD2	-	CASSLGGDPPYEQYF	TGTGCCAGCAGTCTCGGGGGGGATCCCCCCTACGAGCAGTACTTC
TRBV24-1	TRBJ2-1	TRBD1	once	CATSDRTGATDEQFF	TGTGCCACCAGTGACCGAACAGGGGCGACGGATGAGCAGTTCTTC
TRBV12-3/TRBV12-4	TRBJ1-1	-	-	CASRDQGRTEAFF	TGTGCCAGCAGGGACCAGGGGCGGACTGAAGCTTTCTTT
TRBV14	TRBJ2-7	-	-	CASSLPDRPLVEQYF	TGTGCCAGCAGCCTTCCAGACAGGCCCCTTGTAGAGCAGTACTTC
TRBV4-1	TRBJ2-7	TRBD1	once	CASSQKTGTGAYEQYF	TGCGCCAGCAGCCAAAAAACCGGGACAGGGGCCTACGAGCAGTACTTC
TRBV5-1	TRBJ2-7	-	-	CASSPTGLTYEQYF	TGCGCCAGCAGTCCGACAGGTCTCACCTACGAGCAGTACTTC
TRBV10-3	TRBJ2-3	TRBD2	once	CAINGLAGGEDTQYF	TGTGCCATCAACGGCCTAGCGGGGGGGGAAGATACGCAGTATTTT
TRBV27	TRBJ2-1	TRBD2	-	CASSPGGTSGLQFF	TGTGCCAGCAGTCCGGGTGGGACTAGCGGGTTGCAGTTCTTC
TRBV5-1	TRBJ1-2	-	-	CASSLESGGLDGYTF	TGCGCCAGCAGCTTGGAGTCGGGGGGACTTGATGGCTACACCTTC
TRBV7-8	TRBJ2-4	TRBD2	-	CASSPRGGGLAAKNIQYF	TGTGCCAGCAGCCCGAGGGGCGGGGGACTAGCGGCTAAAAACATTCAGTACTTC
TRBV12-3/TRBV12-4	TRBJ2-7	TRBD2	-	CASSGGRTEQYF	TGTGCCAGCAGTGGCGGGAGGACCGAGCAGTACTTC